The T cell receptor beta chain under discussion was sequenced for a study of blood T cell repertoires in COVID-19. Turning to the study itself: COVID-19 samples from acute and convalescent phases originated in the United States, Italy and Spain. Nucleic acid was either cDNA or gDNA, and it came from T cells, B-cell-depleted T cells, or PBMCs.

Recruited during active infection, patients (from Seattle) were subsequently followed longitudinally. There are 14 residues in the CDR3. In the original workflow: From reference gene primer amplification, estimates of nucleated cell counts were derived. Data came from immunoSEQ multiplex PCR; TCRdb stores just in-frame clones and leaves some out. The DNA was the basis for D and trimming; V, J and clone size are from that table. This table has 220,000 or so clones, roughly nine tenths appearing once. The receptor's source is a man in his 60s with COVID-19, enrolled during active disease. The chain links TRBV21-1 to TRBJ1-2; the table's D call TRBD1 went unverified against the DNA. TRBV21-1 is deemed a pseudogene. The specimen sequenced was peripheral blood. CDR3 in amino acids: CATAGTGYWNGYTF. The CDR3 DNA follows: TGTGCCACCGCCGGGACAGGGTACTGGAATGGCTACACCTTC.